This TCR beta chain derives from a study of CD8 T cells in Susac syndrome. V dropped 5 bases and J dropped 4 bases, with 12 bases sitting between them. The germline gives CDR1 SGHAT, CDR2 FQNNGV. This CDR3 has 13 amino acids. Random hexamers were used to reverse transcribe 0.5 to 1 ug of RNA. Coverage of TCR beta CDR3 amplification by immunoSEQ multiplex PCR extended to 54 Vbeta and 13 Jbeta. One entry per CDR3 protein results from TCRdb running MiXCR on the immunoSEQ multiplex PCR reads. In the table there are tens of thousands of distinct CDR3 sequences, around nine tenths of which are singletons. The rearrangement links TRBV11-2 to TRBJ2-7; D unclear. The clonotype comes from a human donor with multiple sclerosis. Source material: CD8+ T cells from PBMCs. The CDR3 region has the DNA TGTGCCAGCAGCGACGGGTCCTCATACGAGCAGTACTTC. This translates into CASSDGSSYEQYF.